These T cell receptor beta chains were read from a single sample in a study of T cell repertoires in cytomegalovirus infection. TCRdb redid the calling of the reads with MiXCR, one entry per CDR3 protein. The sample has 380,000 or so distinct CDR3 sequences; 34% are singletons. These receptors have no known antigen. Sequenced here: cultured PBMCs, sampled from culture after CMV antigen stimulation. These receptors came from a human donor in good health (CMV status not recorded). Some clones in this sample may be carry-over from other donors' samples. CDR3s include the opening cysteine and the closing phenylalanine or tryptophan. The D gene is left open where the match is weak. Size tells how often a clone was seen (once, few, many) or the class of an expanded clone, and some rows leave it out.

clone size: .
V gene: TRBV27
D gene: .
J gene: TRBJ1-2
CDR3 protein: CASSLRGLQQGYGYTF
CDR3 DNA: TGTGCCAGCAGTTTAAGGGGACTCCAACAGGGCTATGGCTACACCTTC

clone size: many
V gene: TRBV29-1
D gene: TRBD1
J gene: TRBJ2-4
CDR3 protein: CSAETGGDIQYF
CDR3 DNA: TGCAGCGCAGAGACAGGGGGGGACATTCAGTACTTC

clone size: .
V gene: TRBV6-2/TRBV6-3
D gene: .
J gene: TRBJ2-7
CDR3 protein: CASRTGTETYEQYF
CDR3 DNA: TGTGCCAGCAGAACCGGGACGGAGACCTACGAGCAGTACTTC

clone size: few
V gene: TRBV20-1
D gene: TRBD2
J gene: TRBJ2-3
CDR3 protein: CSAPRLAGHTDTQYF
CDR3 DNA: TGCAGTGCTCCACGATTAGCGGGCCACACAGATACGCAGTATTTT

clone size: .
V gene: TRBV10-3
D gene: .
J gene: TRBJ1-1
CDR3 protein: CAITSHGEDGEAFF
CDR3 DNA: TGTGCCATCACCTCACACGGGGAGGACGGTGAAGCTTTCTTT

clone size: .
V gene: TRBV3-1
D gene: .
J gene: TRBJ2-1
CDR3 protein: CASSQASEEQFF
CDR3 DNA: TGTGCCAGCAGCCAAGCTAGCGAGGAGCAGTTCTTC

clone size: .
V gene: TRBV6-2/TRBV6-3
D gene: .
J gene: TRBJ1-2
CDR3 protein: CASSYTDSYTF
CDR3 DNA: TGTGCCAGCAGTTACACGGATAGCTACACCTTC

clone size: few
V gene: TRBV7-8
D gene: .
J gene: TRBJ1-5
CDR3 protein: CASSKPEAGDNQPQHF
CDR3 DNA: TGTGCCAGCAGCAAGCCCGAGGCAGGGGACAATCAGCCCCAGCATTTT

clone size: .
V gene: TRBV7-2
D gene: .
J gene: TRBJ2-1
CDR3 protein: CASSLSKATAYNEQFF
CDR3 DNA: TGTGCCAGCAGCCTTAGCAAAGCCACCGCCTACAATGAGCAGTTCTTC

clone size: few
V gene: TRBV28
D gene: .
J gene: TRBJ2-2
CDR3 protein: CASILTGQPLGELFF
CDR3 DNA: TGTGCCAGCATTCTGACAGGCCAACCCCTCGGGGAGCTGTTTTTT

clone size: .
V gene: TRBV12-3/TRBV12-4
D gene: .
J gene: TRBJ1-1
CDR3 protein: CASSSLLEAFF
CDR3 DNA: TGTGCCAGCAGTTCCCTTTTGGAAGCTTTCTTT

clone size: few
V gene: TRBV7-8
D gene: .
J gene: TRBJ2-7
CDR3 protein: CASSWGRTYEQYF
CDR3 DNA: TGTGCCAGCAGCTGGGGACGGACCTACGAGCAGTACTTC

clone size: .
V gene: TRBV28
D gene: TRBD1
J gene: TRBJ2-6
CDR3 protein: CASTTTGAGANVLTF
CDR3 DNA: TGTGCCAGCACAACTACAGGGGCTGGGGCCAACGTCCTGACTTTC

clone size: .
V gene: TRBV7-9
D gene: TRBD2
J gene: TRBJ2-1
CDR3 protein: CASSDPTSVLEQFF
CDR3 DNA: TGTGCCAGCAGCGACCCGACTAGCGTCTTGGAGCAGTTCTTC

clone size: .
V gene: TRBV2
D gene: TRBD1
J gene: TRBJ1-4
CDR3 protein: CASSPQGVREKLFF
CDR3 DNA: TGTGCCAGCAGTCCACAGGGGGTGCGAGAAAAACTGTTTTTT

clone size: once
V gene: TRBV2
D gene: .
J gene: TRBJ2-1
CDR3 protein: CASSEASVWGDGYNEQFF
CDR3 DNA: TGTGCCAGCAGTGAAGCGTCAGTTTGGGGGGACGGCTACAATGAGCAGTTCTTC

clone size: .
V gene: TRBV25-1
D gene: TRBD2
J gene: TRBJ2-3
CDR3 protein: CASSVRRAGARDTQYF
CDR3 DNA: TGTGCCAGCAGTGTTAGGCGAGCGGGAGCTAGAGATACGCAGTATTTT

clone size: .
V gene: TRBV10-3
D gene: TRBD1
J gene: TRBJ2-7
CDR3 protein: CAIGSRDRGSSYEQYF
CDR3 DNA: TGTGCCATCGGATCCCGGGACAGGGGGTCCTCCTACGAGCAGTACTTC

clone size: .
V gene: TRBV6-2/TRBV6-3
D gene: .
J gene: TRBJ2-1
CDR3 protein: CASSYSNPAEQFF
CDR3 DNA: TGTGCCAGCAGTTACTCGAACCCCGCTGAGCAGTTCTTC

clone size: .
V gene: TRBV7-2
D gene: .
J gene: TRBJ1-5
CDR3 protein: CASSILDRNQPQHF
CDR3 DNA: TGTGCCAGCAGCATATTAGACAGGAATCAGCCCCAGCATTTT

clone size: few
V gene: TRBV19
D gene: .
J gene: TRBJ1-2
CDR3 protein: CASEDYGYTF
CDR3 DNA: TGTGCCAGTGAGGACTATGGCTACACCTTC

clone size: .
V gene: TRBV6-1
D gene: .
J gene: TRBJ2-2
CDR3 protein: CASRGGDTGELFF
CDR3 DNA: TGTGCCAGCCGGGGTGGCGACACCGGGGAGCTGTTTTTT

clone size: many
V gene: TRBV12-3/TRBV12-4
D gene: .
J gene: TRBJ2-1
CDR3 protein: CASSLYTAGEQFF
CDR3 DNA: TGTGCCAGCAGTCTGTACACGGCTGGGGAGCAGTTCTTC

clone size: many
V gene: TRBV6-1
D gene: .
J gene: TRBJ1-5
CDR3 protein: CASSEAWDQPQHF
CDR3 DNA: TGTGCCAGCAGTGAAGCGTGGGATCAGCCCCAGCATTTT

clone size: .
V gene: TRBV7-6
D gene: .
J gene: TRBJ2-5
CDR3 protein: CASSSTQGLVETQYF
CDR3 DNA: TGTGCCAGCAGCTCAACACAGGGCTTGGTAGAGACCCAGTACTTC

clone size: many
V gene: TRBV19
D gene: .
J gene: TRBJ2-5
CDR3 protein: CASSRAFQETQYF
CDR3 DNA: TGTGCCAGTAGTAGAGCCTTCCAAGAGACCCAGTACTTC

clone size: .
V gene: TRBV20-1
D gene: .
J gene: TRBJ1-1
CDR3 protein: CSASRREAEAFF
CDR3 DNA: TGCAGTGCTAGCCGGAGGGAGGCTGAAGCTTTCTTT

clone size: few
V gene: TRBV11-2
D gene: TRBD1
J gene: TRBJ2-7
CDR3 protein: CASSLRQGRYEQYF
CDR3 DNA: TGTGCCAGCAGCCTCAGACAGGGGCGATACGAGCAGTACTTC

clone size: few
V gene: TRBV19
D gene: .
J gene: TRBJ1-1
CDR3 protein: CASSRLTVRGTEAFF
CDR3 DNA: TGTGCCAGTAGTAGGTTGACAGTCCGGGGGACTGAAGCTTTCTTT

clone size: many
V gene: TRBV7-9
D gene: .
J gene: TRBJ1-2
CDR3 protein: CASSLIAQFYGYTF
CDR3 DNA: TGTGCCAGCAGCTTAATTGCGCAGTTCTATGGCTACACCTTC

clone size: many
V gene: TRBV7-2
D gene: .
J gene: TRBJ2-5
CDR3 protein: CASSLGGSGVGETQYF
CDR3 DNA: TGTGCCAGCAGCTTAGGAGGTTCAGGGGTGGGTGAGACCCAGTACTTC

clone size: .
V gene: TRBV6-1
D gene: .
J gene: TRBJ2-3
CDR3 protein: CASSEDSSFTQYF
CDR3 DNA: TGTGCCAGCAGTGAGGACAGTTCCTTTACGCAGTATTTT

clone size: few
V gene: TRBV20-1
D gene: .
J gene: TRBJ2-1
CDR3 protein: CSAPRDNEQFF
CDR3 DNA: TGCAGTGCCCCGCGGGACAATGAGCAGTTCTTC

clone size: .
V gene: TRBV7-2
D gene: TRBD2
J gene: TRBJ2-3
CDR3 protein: CASSFRTSGTLTDTQYF
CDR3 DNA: TGTGCCAGCAGCTTTAGGACTAGCGGGACCTTAACAGATACGCAGTATTTT

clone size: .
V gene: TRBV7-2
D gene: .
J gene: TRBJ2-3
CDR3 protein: CASRFSRTDTQYF
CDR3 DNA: TGTGCCAGCAGATTTAGTCGCACAGATACGCAGTATTTT

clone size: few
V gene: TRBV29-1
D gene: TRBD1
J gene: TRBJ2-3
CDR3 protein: CSVLGDRAHDTQYF
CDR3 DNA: TGCAGCGTTCTAGGGGACAGGGCCCATGATACGCAGTATTTT

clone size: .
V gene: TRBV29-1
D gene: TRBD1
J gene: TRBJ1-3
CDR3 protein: CSVIGDRSSGNTIYF
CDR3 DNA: TGCAGCGTCATAGGGGACAGGAGCTCTGGAAACACCATATATTTT

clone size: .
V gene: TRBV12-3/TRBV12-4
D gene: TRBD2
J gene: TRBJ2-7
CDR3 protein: CASSPGGSLVEQYF
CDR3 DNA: TGTGCCAGCAGCCCCGGGGGGAGCTTGGTCGAGCAGTACTTC

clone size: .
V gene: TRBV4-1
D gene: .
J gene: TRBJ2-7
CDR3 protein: CASSQILETYEQYF
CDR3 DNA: TGCGCCAGCAGCCAAATACTAGAGACCTACGAGCAGTACTTC

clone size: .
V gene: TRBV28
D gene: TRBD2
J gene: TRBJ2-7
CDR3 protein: CASRGTNYEQYF
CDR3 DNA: TGTGCCAGCCGGGGGACTAACTACGAGCAGTACTTC

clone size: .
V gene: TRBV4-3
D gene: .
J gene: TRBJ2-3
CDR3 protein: CASSHGGGATSTDTQYF
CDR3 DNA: TGCGCCAGCAGCCATGGAGGGGGAGCTACTAGCACAGATACGCAGTATTTT

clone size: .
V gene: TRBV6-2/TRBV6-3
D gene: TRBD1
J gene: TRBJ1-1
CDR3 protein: CASSHMGQDTEASF
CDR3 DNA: TGTGCCAGCAGTCATATGGGACAGGACACTGAAGCTTCCTTT